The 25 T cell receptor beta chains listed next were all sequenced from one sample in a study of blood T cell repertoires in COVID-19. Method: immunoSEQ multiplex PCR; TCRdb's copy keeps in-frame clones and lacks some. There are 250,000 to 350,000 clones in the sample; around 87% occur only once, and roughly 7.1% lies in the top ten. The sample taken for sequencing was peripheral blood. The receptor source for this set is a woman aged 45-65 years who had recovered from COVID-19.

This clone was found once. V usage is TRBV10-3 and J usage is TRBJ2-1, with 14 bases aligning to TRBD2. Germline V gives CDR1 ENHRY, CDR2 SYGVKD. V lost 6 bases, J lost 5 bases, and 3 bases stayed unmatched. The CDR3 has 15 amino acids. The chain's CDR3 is CAISGLAGGHNEQFF. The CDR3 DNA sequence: TGTGCCATCAGCGGACTAGCGGGGGGCCACAATGAGCAGTTCTTC.

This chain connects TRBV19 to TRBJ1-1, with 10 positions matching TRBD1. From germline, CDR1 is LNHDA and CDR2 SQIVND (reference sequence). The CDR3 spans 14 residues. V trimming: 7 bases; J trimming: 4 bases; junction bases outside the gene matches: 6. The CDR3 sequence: CASTRDRGRTEAFF. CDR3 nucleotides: TGTGCCAGTACTCGGGACAGGGGACGCACTGAAGCTTTCTTT. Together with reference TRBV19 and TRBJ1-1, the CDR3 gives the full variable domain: DGGITQSPKYLFRKEGQNVTLSCEQNLNHDAMYWYRQDPGQGLRLIYYSQIVNDFQKGDIAEGYSVSREKKESFPLTVTSAQKNPTAFYLCASTRDRGRTEAFFGQGTRLTVV.

The CDR3 DNA follows: TGCAGCGGCCGAGCCTTGGGGGCCACTGAAGCTTTCTTT. Protein sequence: CSGRALGATEAFF. This rearrangement joins TRBV29-1 to TRBJ1-1; D possibly corresponds to TRBD1 (6 bases). Germline CDR1 and CDR2: SQVTM and ANQGSEA. This CDR3 comprises 13 residues. Trimming took off 7 bases at V and 4 bases at J, with 16 bases between the two ends.

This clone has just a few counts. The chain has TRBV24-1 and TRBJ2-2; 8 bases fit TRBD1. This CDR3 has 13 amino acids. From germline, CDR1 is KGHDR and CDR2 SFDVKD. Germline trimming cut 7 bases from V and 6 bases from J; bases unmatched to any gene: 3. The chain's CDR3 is CATRQGASGELFF. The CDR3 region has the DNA TGTGCCACCAGGCAGGGGGCGTCCGGGGAGCTGTTTTTT.

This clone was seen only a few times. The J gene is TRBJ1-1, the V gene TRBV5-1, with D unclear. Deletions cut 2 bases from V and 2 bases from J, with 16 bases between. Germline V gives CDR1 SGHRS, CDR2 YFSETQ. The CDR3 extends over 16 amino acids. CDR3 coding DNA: TGCGCCAGCAGCTTCTCCTTCCGCAGCGAAAACACTGAAGCTTTCTTT. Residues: CASSFSFRSENTEAFF. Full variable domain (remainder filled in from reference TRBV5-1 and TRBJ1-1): KAGVTQTPRYLIKTRGQQVTLSCSPISGHRSVSWYQQTPGQGLQFLFEYFSETQRNKGNFPGRFSGRQFSNSRSEMNVSTLELGDSALYLCASSFSFRSENTEAFFGQGTRLTVV.

The CDR3: CASSLVGGRQDTQYF. CDR3 in DNA: TGTGCCAGCAGCTTAGTTGGCGGGAGGCAGGATACGCAGTATTTT. The chain has TRBV11-2 and TRBJ2-3; TRBD2 matches 8 bases. Germline lookup yields CDR1 SGHAT and CDR2 FQNNGV. This CDR3 region has 15 residues. V was clipped by 1 base and J by 6 bases; unmatched bases: 6.

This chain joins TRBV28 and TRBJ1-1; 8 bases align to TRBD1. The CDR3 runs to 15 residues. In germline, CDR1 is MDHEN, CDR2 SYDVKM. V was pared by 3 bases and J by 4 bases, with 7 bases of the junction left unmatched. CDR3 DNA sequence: TGTGCCAGCAGTTTCAGCGGGCAGGGGGCCACTGAAGCTTTCTTT. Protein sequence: CASSFSGQGATEAFF.

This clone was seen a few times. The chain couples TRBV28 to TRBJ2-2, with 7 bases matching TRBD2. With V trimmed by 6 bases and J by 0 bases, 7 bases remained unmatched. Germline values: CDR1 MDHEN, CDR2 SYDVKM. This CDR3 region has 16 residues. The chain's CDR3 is CASRHLAVTNTGELFF. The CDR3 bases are TGTGCCAGCAGACACCTAGCGGTAACGAACACCGGGGAGCTGTTTTTT.

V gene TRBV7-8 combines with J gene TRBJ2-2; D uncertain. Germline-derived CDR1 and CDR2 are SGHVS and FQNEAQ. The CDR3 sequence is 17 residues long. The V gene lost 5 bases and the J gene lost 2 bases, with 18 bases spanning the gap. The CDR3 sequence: CASSPVLLGPNTGELFF. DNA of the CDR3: TGTGCCAGCAGCCCGGTCCTGCTAGGCCCCAACACCGGGGAGCTGTTTTTT.

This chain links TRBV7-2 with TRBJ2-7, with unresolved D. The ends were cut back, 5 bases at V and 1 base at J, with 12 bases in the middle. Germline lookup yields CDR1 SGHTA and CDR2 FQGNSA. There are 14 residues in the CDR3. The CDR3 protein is CASSPAARSYEQYF. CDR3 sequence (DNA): TGTGCCAGCAGCCCCGCAGCGAGATCCTACGAGCAGTACTTC.

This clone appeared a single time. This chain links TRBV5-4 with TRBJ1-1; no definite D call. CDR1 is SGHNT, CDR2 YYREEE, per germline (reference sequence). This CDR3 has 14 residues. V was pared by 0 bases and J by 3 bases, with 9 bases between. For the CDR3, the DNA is TGTGCCAGCAGCTTGGCAGGCGCAGACACTGAAGCTTTCTTT. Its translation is CASSLAGADTEAFF.

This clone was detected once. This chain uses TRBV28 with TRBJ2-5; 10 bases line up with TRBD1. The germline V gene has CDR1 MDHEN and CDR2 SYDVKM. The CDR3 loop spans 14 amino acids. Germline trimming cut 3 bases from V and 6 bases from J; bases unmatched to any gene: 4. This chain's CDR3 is CASSLTGGAKTQYF. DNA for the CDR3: TGTGCCAGCAGTTTGACAGGGGGCGCAAAGACCCAGTACTTC. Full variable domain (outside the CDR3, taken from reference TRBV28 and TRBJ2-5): DVKVTQSSRYLVKRTGEKVFLECVQDMDHENMFWYRQDPGLGLRLIYFSYDVKMKEKGDIPEGYSVSREKKERFSLILESASTNQTSMYLCASSLTGGAKTQYFGPGTRLLVL.

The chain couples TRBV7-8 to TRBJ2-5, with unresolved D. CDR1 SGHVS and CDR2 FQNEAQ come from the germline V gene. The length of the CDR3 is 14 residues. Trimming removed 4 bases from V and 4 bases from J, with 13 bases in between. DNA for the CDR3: TGTGCCAGCAGCTCTCCCGATGAGGCAGAGACCCAGTACTTC. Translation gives CASSSPDEAETQYF.

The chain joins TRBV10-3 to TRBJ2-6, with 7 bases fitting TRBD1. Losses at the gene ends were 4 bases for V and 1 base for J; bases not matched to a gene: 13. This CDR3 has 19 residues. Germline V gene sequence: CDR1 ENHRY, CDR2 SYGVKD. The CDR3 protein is CAISGTGTALLSGANVLTF. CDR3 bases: TGTGCCATCAGTGGGACCGGGACAGCCTTATTATCTGGGGCCAACGTCCTGACTTTC.

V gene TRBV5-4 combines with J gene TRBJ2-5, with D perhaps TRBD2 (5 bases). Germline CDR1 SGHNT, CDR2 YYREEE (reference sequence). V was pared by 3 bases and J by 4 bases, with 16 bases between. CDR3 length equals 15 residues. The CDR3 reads CASSSEPGIGETQYF. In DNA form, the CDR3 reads TGTGCCAGCAGCTCTGAGCCGGGAATCGGAGAGACCCAGTACTTC.

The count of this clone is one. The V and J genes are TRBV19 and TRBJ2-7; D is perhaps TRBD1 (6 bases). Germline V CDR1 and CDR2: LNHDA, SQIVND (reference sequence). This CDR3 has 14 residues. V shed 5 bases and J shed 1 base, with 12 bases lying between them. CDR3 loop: CASSQETGSYEQYF. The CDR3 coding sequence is TGTGCCAGTAGTCAAGAGACAGGTTCCTACGAGCAGTACTTC.

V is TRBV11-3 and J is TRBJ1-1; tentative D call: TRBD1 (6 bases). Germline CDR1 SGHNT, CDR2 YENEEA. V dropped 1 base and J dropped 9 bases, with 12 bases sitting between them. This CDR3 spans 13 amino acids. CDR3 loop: CASSLVSGGQAFF. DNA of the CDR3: TGTGCCAGCAGCTTAGTTTCCGGGGGGCAAGCTTTCTTT. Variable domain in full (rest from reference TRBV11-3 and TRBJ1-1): EAGVVQSPRYKIIEKKQPVAFWCNPISGHNTLYWYLQNLGQGPELLIRYENEEAVDDSQLPKDRFSAERLKGVDSTLKIQPAELGDSAVYLCASSLVSGGQAFFGQGTRLTVV.

The CDR3 protein is CASSQVFREAAFF. The CDR3 DNA sequence: TGTGCCAGCAGCCAAGTTTTCCGGGAAGCAGCTTTCTTT. The chain is built from TRBV4-2 and TRBJ1-1; D is ambiguous. Germline V lookup: CDR1 LGHNA, CDR2 YNFKEQ. V lost 1 base and J lost 10, with 13 bases in between. This CDR3 is built from 13 residues.

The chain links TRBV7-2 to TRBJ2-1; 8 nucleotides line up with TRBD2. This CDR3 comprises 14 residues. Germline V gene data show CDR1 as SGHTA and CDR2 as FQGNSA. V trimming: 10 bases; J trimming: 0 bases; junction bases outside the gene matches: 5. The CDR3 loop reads CATKAGVSYNEQFF. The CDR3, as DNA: TGTGCCACAAAAGCGGGAGTCTCCTACAATGAGCAGTTCTTC.

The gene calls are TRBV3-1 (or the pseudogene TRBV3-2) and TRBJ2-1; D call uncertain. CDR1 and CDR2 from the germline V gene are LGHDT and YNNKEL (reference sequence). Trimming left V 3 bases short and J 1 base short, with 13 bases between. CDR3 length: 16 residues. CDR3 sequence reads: CASSQPLALSYNEQFF. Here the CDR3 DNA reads TGTGCCAGCAGCCAGCCCTTAGCTCTATCCTACAATGAGCAGTTCTTC.

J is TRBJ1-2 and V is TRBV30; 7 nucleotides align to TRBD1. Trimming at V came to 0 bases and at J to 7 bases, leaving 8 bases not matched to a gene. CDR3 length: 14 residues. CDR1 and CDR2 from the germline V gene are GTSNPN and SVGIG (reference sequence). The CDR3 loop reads CAWSVYHRGSGYTF. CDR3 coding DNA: TGTGCCTGGAGTGTATACCACAGGGGCAGTGGCTACACCTTC.

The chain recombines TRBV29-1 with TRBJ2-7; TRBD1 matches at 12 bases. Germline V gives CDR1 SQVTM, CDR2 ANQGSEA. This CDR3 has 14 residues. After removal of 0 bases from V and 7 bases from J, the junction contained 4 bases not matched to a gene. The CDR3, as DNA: TGCAGCGTTGAAGACCGGGACAGGGGGCATGAGCAGTACTTC. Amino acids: CSVEDRDRGHEQYF.

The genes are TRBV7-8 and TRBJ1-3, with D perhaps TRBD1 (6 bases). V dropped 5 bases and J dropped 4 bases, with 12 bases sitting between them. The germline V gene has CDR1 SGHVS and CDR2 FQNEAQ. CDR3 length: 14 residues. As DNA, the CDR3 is TGTGCCAGCAGCCGAGGGACAAACGGAAACACCATATATTTT. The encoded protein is CASSRGTNGNTIYF.

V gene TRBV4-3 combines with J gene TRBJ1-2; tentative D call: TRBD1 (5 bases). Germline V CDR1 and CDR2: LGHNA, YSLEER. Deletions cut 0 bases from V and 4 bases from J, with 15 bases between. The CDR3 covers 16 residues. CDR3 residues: CASSQDLDIGRYGYTF. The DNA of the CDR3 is TGCGCCAGCAGCCAAGATCTGGACATTGGGCGCTATGGCTACACCTTC.

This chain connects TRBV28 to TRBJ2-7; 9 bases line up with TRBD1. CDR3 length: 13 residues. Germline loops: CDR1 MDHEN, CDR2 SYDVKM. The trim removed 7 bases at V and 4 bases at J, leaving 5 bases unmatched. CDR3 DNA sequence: TGTGCCAGCACCAGGACAGGGGAATACGAGCAGTACTTC. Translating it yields CASTRTGEYEQYF.